Below, 2 T cell receptor beta chains from the same sample are listed, as sequenced in a study of molecular identifiers for immune sequencing clone quantification. TCRdb re-derived calls from the PCR reads in MiXCR, one entry per CDR3 protein. The sample carries about 65,000 distinct CDR3 sequences, around 18% recorded once. Sequencing input: naive CD8+ T cells from blood, with Jurkat cell RNA spiked in. Subset given: FACS-sorted CD8+CD4-CCR7+CD45RA+ naive T cells. Receptors originate from a human donor in good health. Some libraries in this study had Jurkat cell RNA spiked in.

The rearrangement uses TRBV28 and TRBJ2-7, with 10 bases identical to TRBD1. Trimming cost V 6 bases and J 6 bases; bases outside gene matches: 2. The CDR3 totals 12 residues. CDR1 and CDR2 (germline): MDHEN, SYDVKM. The CDR3 here is CASSWDRGEQYF. In nucleotides, the CDR3 is TGTGCCAGCAGCTGGGACAGGGGCGAGCAGTACTTC.

Details on this clonotype: A read error is possible here, since a much larger clone lies one base away. The rearrangement links TRBV19 to TRBJ2-7; D is ambiguous. The CDR3 loop spans 13 amino acids. Germline CDR1 LNHDA, CDR2 SQIVND (reference sequence). The CDR3 DNA reads as TGTGCCAGTAGTATAGGCCAATCCTACGAGCAGCACTTC. This sequence encodes CASSIGQSYEQHF. The full variable domain, its missing parts supplied by reference TRBV19 and TRBJ2-7, is DGGITQSPKYLFRKEGQNVTLSCEQNLNHDAMYWYRQDPGQGLRLIYYSQIVNDFQKGDIAEGYSVSREKKESFPLTVTSAQKNPTAFYLCASSIGQSYEQHFGPGTRLTVT.